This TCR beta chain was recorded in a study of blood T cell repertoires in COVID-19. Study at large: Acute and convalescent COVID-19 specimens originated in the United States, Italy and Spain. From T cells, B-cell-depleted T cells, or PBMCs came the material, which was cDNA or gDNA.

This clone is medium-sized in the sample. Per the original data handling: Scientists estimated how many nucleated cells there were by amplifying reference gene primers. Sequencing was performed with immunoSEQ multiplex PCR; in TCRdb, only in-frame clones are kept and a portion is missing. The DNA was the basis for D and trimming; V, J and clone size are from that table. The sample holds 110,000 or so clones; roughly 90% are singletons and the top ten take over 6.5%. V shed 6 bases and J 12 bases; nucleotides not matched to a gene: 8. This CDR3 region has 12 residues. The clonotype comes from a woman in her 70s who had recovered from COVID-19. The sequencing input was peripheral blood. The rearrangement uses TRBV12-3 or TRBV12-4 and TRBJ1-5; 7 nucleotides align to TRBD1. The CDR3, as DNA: TGTGCCAGCAGCCAGGGGGTGCGGGGCCAGCATTTT. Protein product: CASSQGVRGQHF.